Included here is one T cell receptor beta chain sequence, with context. A second 7 to 11 cycle PCR used barcoded and J-beta primers. Each CDR3 protein is one row after TCRdb ran MiXCR on the 5' RACE reads. The sample carries about 970,000 distinct CDR3 sequences, about 51% recorded once. Germline loops: CDR1 MGHRA, CDR2 YSYEKL. V gave up 1 base and J gave up 6 bases, with 14 bases separating them. The length of the CDR3 is 15 residues. This sample is drawn from a study of blood T cells in healthy people across ages. Study-level background: About one barcoded beta molecule per two T cells was the capture yield of template switching.

The V and J genes are TRBV4-1 and TRBJ2-3; D not resolved. Material: blood. The sequence was collected from a woman between 55 and 75 years old in good health. CDR3 in amino acids: CASSQGAQKSDTQYF. The CDR3 region has the DNA TGCGCCAGCAGCCAAGGGGCCCAGAAATCGGATACGCAGTATTTT.